The 25 T cell receptor beta chains in this list originate from one sample, sequenced in a study of OX40 agonist ivuxolimab in advanced cancers. This table comes from immunoSEQ multiplex PCR, and its TCRdb copy is limited to in-frame clones, with some not included. The table lists more than 65,000 clones, 80% to 90% of them singletons. The source material was CD4+ or CD8+ T cells sorted from blood, sampled in a trial of the OX40 agonist ivuxolimab. The receptors were gathered from an adult with an advanced solid tumor such as melanoma, head and neck, liver or kidney cancer.

This chain connects TRBV5-8 to TRBJ1-5; 7 bases line up with TRBD1. Looked up from germline, CDR1 is SGHTS and CDR2 is YDEGEE. The CDR3 extends over 15 amino acids. V lost 6 bases and J lost 4; bases outside the gene matches: 10. CDR3: CASNSGQAHNQPQHF. The CDR3 bases are TGTGCCAGCAACTCCGGACAGGCCCATAATCAGCCCCAGCATTTT.

This chain uses TRBV5-4 with TRBJ1-4; D is uncertain. V was pared by 1 base and J by 7 bases, with 8 bases between. This CDR3 region has 13 residues. Germline V gene sequence: CDR1 SGHNT, CDR2 YYREEE (reference sequence). The CDR3 here is CASSLRAAEKLFF. In DNA form, the CDR3 reads TGTGCCAGCAGCTTGAGAGCTGCTGAAAAACTGTTTTTT.

As for this clone: In the same sample, other DNA sequences code for this CDR3. The chain couples TRBV5-1 to TRBJ2-3; possibly TRBD2 for D (5 bases). CDR3 length equals 15 residues. The V end lost 2 bases, the J end lost 0 bases, and 10 bases lay between the germline ends. Germline CDR1 reads SGHRS; CDR2 reads YFSETQ. CDR3 sequence: CASSLLGGSTDTQYF. In nucleotides, the CDR3 is TGCGCCAGCAGCTTATTGGGCGGGAGCACAGATACGCAGTATTTT.

The V and J genes are TRBV28 and TRBJ1-1, with no clear D. CDR1 is MDHEN and CDR2 is SYDVKM in the germline V gene. V was trimmed by 3 bases and J by 7 bases, leaving 9 bases between them. There are 12 residues in the CDR3. As DNA, the CDR3 is TGTGCCAGCAGTTTGGAGTCGTTTGAAGCTTTCTTT. Translation gives CASSLESFEAFF.

CDR3 protein: CASSLEAEYEQYF. CDR3 coding DNA: TGTGCCAGCAGCTTAGAGGCCGAGTACGAGCAGTACTTC. This sequence joins TRBV7-2 and TRBJ2-5; D unresolved. The DNA end is a closer match to TRBJ2-7, so the J assignment may be wrong. CDR3 length: 13 residues. Germline V lookup: CDR1 SGHTA, CDR2 FQGNSA.

This sequence joins TRBV11-2 and TRBJ2-2; 7 positions agree with TRBD2. CDR1 and CDR2 (germline): SGHAT, FQNNGV. This CDR3 is built from 16 residues. The V and J ends lost 3 bases and 4 bases, in that order; junction bases with no gene match: 8. CDR3 sequence reads: CASSLNTGGVTGELFF. The CDR3 nucleotides are TGTGCCAGCAGCTTGAACACGGGAGGTGTCACCGGGGAGCTGTTTTTT.

The DNA of the CDR3 is TGCGCCAGCAGCCGGAGCGGGACTAGCGAAAACGGGGAGCTGTTTTTT. Encoded protein: CASSRSGTSENGELFF. The genes are TRBV4-1 and TRBJ2-2; 10 bases match TRBD2. Germline V gene data show CDR1 as MGHRA and CDR2 as YSYEKL. V shed 4 bases and J 7 bases; nucleotides not matched to a gene: 9. This CDR3 contains 16 residues.

This clone was detected a few times. The chain recombines TRBV15 with TRBJ1-3; D not certain. CDR3 length: 16 residues. Trimming stripped 0 bases from V and 0 bases from J, with 9 bases between. CDR1 LNHNV and CDR2 YYDKDF come from the germline V gene (reference sequence). The CDR3 sequence: CATSRDKGTSGNTIYF. CDR3 DNA: TGTGCCACCAGCAGAGATAAGGGAACCTCTGGAAACACCATATATTTT.

The chain has TRBV29-1 and TRBJ2-7; 7 bases are a match to TRBD1. The CDR3 extends over 12 amino acids. Germline CDR1 reads SQVTM; CDR2 reads ANQGSEA. After removal of 7 bases from V and 4 bases from J, the junction contained 7 bases not matched to a gene. As DNA, the CDR3 is TGCAGCGCCGGACAGGTATCATACGAGCAGTACTTC. Amino acids: CSAGQVSYEQYF.

CDR3: CASHQQGALGNIQYF. The DNA of the CDR3 is TGTGCCAGCCACCAACAGGGGGCTCTAGGAAACATTCAGTACTTC. The chain links TRBV2 to TRBJ2-4; 9 bases fit TRBD1. V shed 8 bases and J 6 bases; nucleotides not matched to a gene: 11. Germline V lookup: CDR1 SNHLY, CDR2 FYNNEI. CDR3 length equals 15 residues.

V and J are TRBV27 and TRBJ1-1; tentatively, D is TRBD1 (5 bases). With 5 bases removed from V and 4 bases from J, the gap between germline ends came to 17 bases. The CDR3 runs to 15 residues. Per germline, CDR1 MNHEY and CDR2 SMNVEV (reference sequence). This chain's CDR3 is CASSPWGTAGTEAFF. The DNA of the CDR3 is TGTGCCAGCAGTCCCTGGGGCACAGCGGGCACTGAAGCTTTCTTT.

CDR3 sequence (DNA): TGCGCCAGCAGCATTAGCGGGGGGGACTACGAGCAGTACTTC. Translating gives CASSISGGDYEQYF. The rearrangement joins TRBV5-1 to TRBJ2-7, with TRBD2 matching 11 bases. This CDR3 is 14 amino acids long. The J segment lost 3 bases and the V segment lost 4 bases, leaving 3 bases of the junction unmatched. Germline V gives CDR1 SGHRS, CDR2 YFSETQ.

The chain is built from TRBV9 and TRBJ2-1, with TRBD2 matching over 8 bases. Trimming removed 0 bases from V and 9 bases from J; junction bases left unmatched: 8. Per the germline V gene, CDR1 is SGDLS and CDR2 is YYNGEE. This CDR3 spans 15 amino acids. The DNA for the CDR3 is TGTGCCAGCAGCGTAGTGGTTAGCGGGACGGGTGAGCAGTTCTTC. Amino acid sequence: CASSVVVSGTGEQFF. Full variable domain (missing parts from reference TRBV9 and TRBJ2-1): DSGVTQTPKHLITATGQRVTLRCSPRSGDLSVYWYQQSLDQGLQFLIQYYNGEERAKGNILERFSAQQFPDLHSELNLSSLELGDSALYFCASSVVVSGTGEQFFGPGTRLTVL.

The chain combines TRBV5-1 with TRBJ2-1, with 11 bases that match TRBD1. V lost 3 bases, J lost 4 bases, and 3 bases stayed unmatched. This CDR3 contains 15 residues. CDR1 and CDR2 from the germline V gene are SGHRS and YFSETQ. The CDR3 here is CASSSGTGGYNEQFF. The CDR3 nucleotides read TGCGCCAGCAGCTCCGGGACAGGGGGTTACAATGAGCAGTTCTTC.

This chain joins TRBV7-2 and TRBJ2-7; 7 bases match TRBD1. Germline V gene data show CDR1 as SGHTA and CDR2 as FQGNSA. The CDR3 sequence is 15 residues long. Losses at the gene ends were 1 base for V and 3 bases for J; bases not matched to a gene: 6. CDR3 residues: CASSLGVDRVYEQYF. CDR3 in DNA: TGTGCCAGCAGCTTAGGGGTCGACAGGGTCTACGAGCAGTACTTC.

The rearrangement joins TRBV15 to TRBJ1-4; no firm D call. Germline loops: CDR1 LNHNV, CDR2 YYDKDF (reference sequence). The CDR3 consists of 14 residues. V was clipped by 1 base and J by 3 bases, with 6 bases between them. CDR3: CATSRVGSNEKLFF. DNA of the CDR3: TGTGCCACCAGCAGAGTGGGATCTAATGAAAAACTGTTTTTT.

This clone was observed a single time. The chain joins TRBV2 to TRBJ2-7; D unclear. There are 15 residues in the CDR3. Germline CDR1 and CDR2: SNHLY and FYNNEI. The V end lost 6 bases, the J end lost 2 bases, and 17 bases lay between the germline ends. CDR3 region: CASRDVVAAPYEQYF. CDR3 coding DNA: TGTGCCAGCAGAGATGTTGTGGCGGCCCCCTACGAGCAGTACTTC.

V gene TRBV7-6 combines with J gene TRBJ1-5, with TRBD1 identical over 9 bases. CDR3 size: 14 residues. The germline V gene encodes CDR1 SGHVS and CDR2 FNYEAQ. V lost 5 bases and J lost 5; bases outside the gene matches: 4. This CDR3 is CASSPGTGYQPQHF. The CDR3, as DNA: TGTGCCAGCAGCCCCGGGACAGGGTATCAGCCCCAGCATTTT.

The rearrangement links TRBV6-5 to TRBJ1-4, with D unresolved. Germline lookup yields CDR1 MNHEY and CDR2 SVGAGI. The V end was cut by 8 bases, the J end by 0 bases, with 10 bases between. There are 14 residues in the CDR3. In DNA, the CDR3 is TGTGCCAGCGGAAGATTATCAACTAATGAAAAACTGTTTTTT. It codes for CASGRLSTNEKLFF.

This clone turned up a few times. V gene TRBV7-9 combines with J gene TRBJ1-4; 8 nucleotides align to TRBD1. The CDR3 covers 15 residues. Unmatched junction bases numbered 10, after V lost 5 bases and J lost 8 bases. Germline lookup yields CDR1 SEHNR and CDR2 FQNEAQ (reference sequence). The CDR3 spells CASSRDRGLFEKLFF. For the CDR3, the DNA is TGTGCCAGCAGCCGCGACAGGGGATTGTTCGAAAAACTGTTTTTT.

The chain is built from TRBV19 and TRBJ2-2; 7 bases agree with TRBD1. Germline V CDR1 and CDR2: LNHDA, SQIVND (reference sequence). Trimming at V came to 0 bases and at J to 5 bases, leaving 6 bases not matched to a gene. This CDR3 spans 16 amino acids. The CDR3 spells CASSIDGTAITGELFF. CDR3 DNA sequence: TGTGCCAGTAGTATAGATGGGACAGCGATAACCGGGGAGCTGTTTTTT.

CDR3 loop: CASTPIGARLMAQYF. CDR3 DNA sequence: TGCGCCAGCACCCCGATTGGGGCCCGTTTAATGGCCCAGTACTTC. The chain has TRBV5-1 and TRBJ2-5; D might be TRBD1 (5 bases). Germline V CDR1 and CDR2: SGHRS, YFSETQ. CDR3 length equals 15 residues. V dropped 6 bases and J dropped 9 bases, with 24 bases sitting between them.

J is TRBJ2-2 and V is TRBV6-6; 9 bases are shared with TRBD1. Losses at the gene ends were 8 bases for V and 4 bases for J; bases not matched to a gene: 5. The CDR3 spans 14 residues. Germline CDR1 reads MNHNY; CDR2 reads SVGAGI (reference sequence). CDR3 amino acids: CASRGQGSTGELFF. In nucleotides, the CDR3 is TGTGCCAGCCGGGGACAGGGCAGCACCGGGGAGCTGTTTTTT.

V gene TRBV9 combines with J gene TRBJ1-3, with D possibly matching TRBD1 (6 bases). This CDR3 contains 16 residues. The V gene lost 0 bases and the J gene lost 3 bases, with 13 bases spanning the gap. Germline loops: CDR1 SGDLS, CDR2 YYNGEE. CDR3 sequence: CASSVASGANGNTIYF. CDR3 bases: TGTGCCAGCAGCGTAGCTTCAGGGGCGAATGGAAACACCATATATTTT.

The CDR3 region is CASSLSMRDRESEAFF. CDR3 nucleotides: TGTGCCAGCTCACTATCTATGCGGGACAGGGAATCTGAAGCTTTCTTT. The V call is TRBV18, the J call TRBJ1-1; 9 nucleotides match TRBD1. The CDR3 sequence is 16 residues long. Germline V gene data show CDR1 as KGHSH and CDR2 as LQKENI. With V trimmed by 4 bases and J by 6 bases, 12 bases remained unmatched.